This TCR beta chain was retrieved from a study of Ad26.COV2.S vaccination and SARS-CoV-2 variants. In germline, CDR1 is SGHVS, CDR2 FNYEAQ. The V and J ends lost 5 bases and 0 bases respectively, with 17 bases between them. This CDR3 is built from 16 residues. Broader study findings: Reported findings describe substantial breadth in spike-specific CD8+ and CD4+ T cell responses following vaccination.

With regard to this clone: Its antigen remains unknown.

The method was immunoSEQ multiplex PCR; TCRdb's version includes in-frame clones alone and lacks a portion of them. The repertoire holds 300,000 to 400,000 clones, around 89% seen once, with around 5.3% in the top ten. The treatment here: about 20 received Ad26.COV2.S at low or high dose, single or two shots; several received placebo; per-sample allocation not given. Sampling took place 63 days after the first vaccine or placebo injection. Expression of Wuhan-strain SARS-CoV-2 spike came from the Ad26 vector that formed the vaccine. The material was peripheral blood, obtained in a trial of Ad26.COV2.S vaccine versus placebo. The chain has TRBV7-6 and TRBJ2-7, with TRBD1 as a possible D gene (6 bases). This TCR was sampled from a person aged 18-60 years who received the Ad26.COV2.S COVID-19 vaccine or a placebo. DNA of the CDR3: TGTGCCAGCAGCCCCTCCCCCGGGACACTCTCCTACGAGCAGTACTTC. Translating gives CASSPSPGTLSYEQYF.